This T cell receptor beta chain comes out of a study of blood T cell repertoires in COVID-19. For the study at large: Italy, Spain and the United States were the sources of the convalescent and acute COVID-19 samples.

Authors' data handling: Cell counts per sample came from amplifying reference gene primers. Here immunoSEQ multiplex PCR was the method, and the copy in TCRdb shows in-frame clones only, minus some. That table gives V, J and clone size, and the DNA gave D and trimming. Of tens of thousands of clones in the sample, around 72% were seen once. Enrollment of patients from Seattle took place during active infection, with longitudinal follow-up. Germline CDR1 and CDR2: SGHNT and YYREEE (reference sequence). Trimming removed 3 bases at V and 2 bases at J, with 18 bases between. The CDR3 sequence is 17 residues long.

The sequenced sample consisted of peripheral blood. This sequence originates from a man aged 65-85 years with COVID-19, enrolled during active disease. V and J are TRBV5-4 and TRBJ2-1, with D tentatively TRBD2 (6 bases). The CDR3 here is CASSSPGRGTPYNEQFF. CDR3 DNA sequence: TGTGCCAGCAGCTCCCCTGGTCGCGGGACCCCCTACAATGAGCAGTTCTTC.